The 22 T cell receptor beta chains reported below all come from one sample, sequenced in a study of cytomegalovirus exposure and HLA in healthy donors. PCR amplification relied on 60 Vbeta primers (plus 13 Jbeta primers). Measured with immunoSEQ multiplex PCR; TCRdb has only the in-frame clones, and not every one. Found here are approximately 150,000 clones, approximately 80% of them singletons; the top ten hold over 13%. Sequencing was performed on PBMCs. These receptors were collected from a woman aged 40-49 years in good health and CMV-seronegative.

The chain is built from TRBV28 and TRBJ2-3, with D unclear. The V end lost 3 bases, the J end lost 6 bases, and 13 bases lay between the germline ends. Germline V gene lookup returns CDR1 MDHEN and CDR2 SYDVKM. The length of the CDR3 is 14 residues. Written as DNA, the CDR3 is TGTGCCAGCAGTTTTGAGGTTGTATGGGATACGCAGTATTTT. Protein sequence: CASSFEVVWDTQYF.

The chain joins TRBV4-1 to TRBJ2-7; D is possibly TRBD2 (6 bases). Between the trimmed V and J ends, which lost 0 bases and 3 bases, there was a span of 12 bases. Germline V lookup: CDR1 MGHRA, CDR2 YSYEKL. CDR3 length equals 15 residues. The CDR3 sequence: CASSQDGRGNYEQYF. The CDR3 nucleotides are TGCGCCAGCAGCCAAGATGGGCGGGGCAACTACGAGCAGTACTTC.

This chain connects TRBV7-8 to TRBJ2-3; D possibly corresponds to TRBD2 (7 bases). V was pared by 3 bases and J by 5 bases, with 9 bases between. The CDR3 contains 13 residues. The V gene's germline CDR1 is SGHVS and CDR2 FQNEAQ. The CDR3 here is CASSLRGGDTQYF. The CDR3 DNA reads TGTGCCAGCAGCTTGAGGGGGGGAGATACGCAGTATTTT.

In regard to this clone: A read error may produce the germline difference seen at one junction end. The chain recombines TRBV7-9 with TRBJ2-7; TRBD2 agrees at 10 bases. The CDR3 extends over 15 amino acids. Germline CDR1 and CDR2: SEHNR and FQNEAQ (reference sequence). CDR3 nucleotides: TGTTCCAGCAGCTTAGCTAGCGGGAGAATCAACGAGCAGTACTTC. Translation: CSSSLASGRINEQYF. The full variable domain, rest sourced from reference TRBV7-9 and TRBJ2-7, is DTGVSQNPRHKITKRGQNVTFRCDPISEHNRLYWYRQTLGQGPEFLTYFQNEAQLEKSRLLSDRFSAERPKGSFSTLEIQRTEQGDSAMYLCSSSLASGRINEQYFGPGTRLTVT.

V and J are TRBV11-2 and TRBJ2-1, with 9 bases matching TRBD2. The CDR3 loop spans 14 amino acids. The J segment lost 15 bases and the V segment lost 5 bases, leaving 14 bases of the junction unmatched. CDR1 and CDR2 from the germline V gene are SGHAT and FQNNGV. For the CDR3, the DNA is TGTGCCAGCAGCGCCCCCCTCGGGGCGGGGGGGTTGTTCTTC. It translates to CASSAPLGAGGLFF.

This clone appeared a few times. V is TRBV7-2 and J is TRBJ2-3, with 10 bases aligning to TRBD2. The CDR3 sequence is 16 residues long. Looked up from germline, CDR1 is SGHTA and CDR2 is FQGNSA. Trimming cost V 5 bases and J 0 bases; bases outside gene matches: 5. The CDR3 protein is CASSPRTSGSTDTQYF. CDR3 bases: TGTGCCAGCAGCCCACGGACTAGCGGCAGCACAGATACGCAGTATTTT.

V and J are TRBV7-3 and TRBJ1-3, with D possibly matching TRBD1 (5 bases). The germline V gene has CDR1 SGHTA and CDR2 FQGTGA. The CDR3 extends over 16 amino acids. V was pared by 0 bases and J by 1 base, with 10 bases between. CDR3 loop: CASSLTSGVSGNTIYF. CDR3 in DNA: TGTGCCAGCAGCTTAACGTCGGGGGTATCTGGAAACACCATATATTTT.

The chain links TRBV7-8 to TRBJ2-5; 9 bases agree with TRBD1. This CDR3 is built from 14 residues. The germline V gene encodes CDR1 SGHVS and CDR2 FQNEAQ. V shed 7 bases, J shed 4 bases, and the junction held 7 bases outside the gene matches. The CDR3 loop reads CASTSQGARETQYF. As DNA, the CDR3 is TGTGCCAGCACCTCACAGGGGGCGCGAGAGACCCAGTACTTC.

This rearrangement joins TRBV23-1 to TRBJ1-2, with a weak D call TRBD1 (5 bases). TRBV23-1 has ORF status, its function being uncertain. The CDR3 loop spans 17 amino acids. V dropped 2 bases and J dropped 0 bases, with 16 bases sitting between them. The CDR3 is CASSQLWRGKTNYGYTF. In DNA form, the CDR3 reads TGCGCCAGCAGTCAACTTTGGCGGGGGAAAACTAACTATGGCTACACCTTC.

The DNA for the CDR3 is TGCGCCAGCAGCATGGACATAGCGGGAGGACTCTCCTACGAGCAGTACTTC. As protein: CASSMDIAGGLSYEQYF. V and J are TRBV5-1 and TRBJ2-7; 10 nucleotides align to TRBD2. Germline CDR1 and CDR2: SGHRS and YFSETQ. The length of the CDR3 is 17 residues. J lost 0 bases, V lost 4 bases, and 10 bases had no gene match.

The rearrangement joins TRBV7-2 to TRBJ2-5; a weak D match, TRBD2 (6 bases). CDR1 and CDR2 (germline): SGHTA, FQGNSA. The CDR3 length is 16 residues. V lost 8 bases, J lost 5 bases, and 24 bases lay in between. Here the CDR3 reads CASQDDWGGVSETQYF. CDR3 bases: TGTGCCAGCCAGGACGATTGGGGCGGGGTGTCGGAGACCCAGTACTTC.

The rearrangement uses TRBV9 and TRBJ1-2; unclear D gene. V was pared by 0 bases and J by 4 bases, with 16 bases between. The CDR3 extends over 16 amino acids. Germline CDR1 is SGDLS and CDR2 is YYNGEE. The chain's CDR3 is CASSVAPIDTGYGYTF. As DNA, the CDR3 is TGTGCCAGCAGCGTAGCTCCCATCGACACTGGCTATGGCTACACCTTC.

The chain combines TRBV30 with TRBJ1-5; 7 bases are a match to TRBD1. In germline, CDR1 is GTSNPN, CDR2 SVGIG (reference sequence). The CDR3 has 17 amino acids. Trimming took 0 bases from V and 0 from J; bases not matched to a gene: 8. In DNA, the CDR3 is TGTGCCTGGAGTGTACAGGGACAGTATGATAGCAATCAGCCCCAGCATTTT. Protein: CAWSVQGQYDSNQPQHF.

The rearrangement joins TRBV7-8 to TRBJ1-6; 7 positions match TRBD1. Looked up from germline, CDR1 is SGHVS and CDR2 is FQNEAQ. The CDR3 loop spans 14 amino acids. Trimming cost V 5 bases and J 6 bases; bases outside gene matches: 4. CDR3 bases: TGTGCCAGCAGCACTCGGGACAGTAATTCACCCCTCCACTTT. It specifies CASSTRDSNSPLHF.

This sequence joins TRBV5-4 and TRBJ1-2; 8 positions match TRBD1. The CDR3 is made up of 14 amino acids. Germline CDR1 SGHNT, CDR2 YYREEE (reference sequence). V lost 3 bases and J lost 6; bases outside the gene matches: 7. The DNA of the CDR3 is TGTGCCAGCAGCTCCGACAGGGGTCTTCATGGCTACACCTTC. Translating it yields CASSSDRGLHGYTF. Variable domain in full (rest from reference TRBV5-4 and TRBJ1-2): ETGVTQSPTHLIKTRGQQVTLRCSSQSGHNTVSWYQQALGQGPQFIFQYYREEENGRGNFPPRFSGLQFPNYSSELNVNALELDDSALYLCASSSDRGLHGYTFGSGTRLTVV.

V and J are TRBV9 and TRBJ2-2; the match to TRBD2 covers 14 bases. The length of the CDR3 is 20 residues. Trimming cost V 4 bases and J 0 bases; bases outside gene matches: 11. The germline V gene encodes CDR1 SGDLS and CDR2 YYNGEE. The CDR3: CASSSPGTSGGRSNTGELFF. The CDR3 region has the DNA TGTGCCAGCAGCTCCCCCGGGACTAGCGGGGGTCGGTCGAACACCGGGGAGCTGTTTTTT.

V usage is TRBV9 and J usage is TRBJ2-1; TRBD2 agrees at 9 bases. Germline-derived CDR1 and CDR2 are SGDLS and YYNGEE. The CDR3 extends over 14 amino acids. Trimming took 5 bases from V and 3 from J; bases not matched to a gene: 3. The CDR3 is CASSSGGYYNEQFF. Written as DNA, the CDR3 is TGTGCCAGCAGTAGCGGGGGCTACTACAATGAGCAGTTCTTC.

The CDR3 sequence is CASSGLAFYEQYF. The CDR3 DNA reads as TGTGCCAGCAGCGGACTAGCGTTCTACGAGCAGTACTTC. The gene calls are TRBV7-2 and TRBJ2-7; 9 bases are shared with TRBD2. CDR1 is SGHTA, CDR2 FQGNSA, per germline. Unmatched junction bases numbered 2, after V lost 5 bases and J lost 3 bases. The CDR3 sequence is 13 residues long.

V usage is TRBV29-1 and J usage is TRBJ2-2; a weak D match, TRBD1 (6 bases). The CDR3 is 16 residues long. Looked up from germline, CDR1 is SQVTM and CDR2 is ANQGSEA. Trimming cost V 2 bases and J 0 bases, with 13 bases left between them. In nucleotides, the CDR3 is TGCAGCGTTGAAAACCCGGACAGTCCGAACACCGGGGAGCTGTTTTTT. Protein sequence: CSVENPDSPNTGELFF.

The genes are TRBV28 and TRBJ1-5; D gene unclear. Trimming took off 2 bases at V and 4 bases at J, with 18 bases between the two ends. The CDR3 spans 17 residues. Germline V gene sequence: CDR1 MDHEN, CDR2 SYDVKM. Here the CDR3 DNA reads TGTGCCAGCAGTTTAGAGGGTGGTGACGTAAGAAATCAGCCCCAGCATTTT. Protein: CASSLEGGDVRNQPQHF.

The chain joins TRBV19 to TRBJ2-5; 8 bases line up with TRBD2. The V segment lost 0 bases and the J segment 11 bases; nucleotides outside the gene matches: 2. This CDR3 comprises 12 residues. From germline, CDR1 is LNHDA and CDR2 SQIVND (reference sequence). The CDR3 spells CASSIERGAQYF. The CDR3 bases are TGTGCCAGTAGTATAGAGCGGGGGGCGCAGTACTTC.

V and J are TRBV5-1 and TRBJ1-3, with D uncertain. CDR1 and CDR2 from the germline V gene are SGHRS and YFSETQ. The CDR3 is made up of 16 amino acids. Trimming pared 1 base from V and 0 bases from J, leaving 11 bases between. The CDR3 bases are TGCGCCAGCAGCTTGTCGTTCACAAGCTCTGGAAACACCATATATTTT. This codes for CASSLSFTSSGNTIYF.